This TCR beta chain was sequenced during a study of blood T cell repertoires in COVID-19. Study summary: Material from acute and convalescent COVID-19 was sourced from the United States, Italy and Spain. The analysed material was cDNA or gDNA that came from T cells, B-cell-depleted T cells, or PBMCs.

This clone came up once. CDR3 length: 13 amino acids. Trimming removed 1 base at V and 4 bases at J, with 8 bases between. Some clones are missing from TCRdb's copy, which holds only in-frame ones; the method was immunoSEQ multiplex PCR. The table includes 100,000 to 150,000 clones, roughly four fifths detected once. This TCR was recovered from a woman between 50 and 59 years old with acute or convalescent COVID-19. Sequenced material: peripheral blood. The chain recombines TRBV12-3 or TRBV12-4 with TRBJ2-7, with D maybe TRBD1 (5 bases). The CDR3 here is CASSLGTKYEQYF. CDR3 nucleotide sequence: TGTGCCAGCAGTTTAGGGACAAAATACGAGCAGTACTTC.